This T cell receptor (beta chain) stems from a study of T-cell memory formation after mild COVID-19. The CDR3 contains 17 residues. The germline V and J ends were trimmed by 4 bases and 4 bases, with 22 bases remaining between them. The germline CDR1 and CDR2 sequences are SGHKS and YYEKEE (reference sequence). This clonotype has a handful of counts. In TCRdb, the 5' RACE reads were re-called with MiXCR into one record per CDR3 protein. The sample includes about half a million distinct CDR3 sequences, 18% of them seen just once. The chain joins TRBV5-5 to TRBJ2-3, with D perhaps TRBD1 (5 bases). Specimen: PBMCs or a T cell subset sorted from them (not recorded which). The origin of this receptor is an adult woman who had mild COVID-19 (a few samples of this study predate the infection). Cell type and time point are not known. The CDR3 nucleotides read TGTGCCAGCAGCCACCGCGACGACAGTCCCCAGCCAGATACGCAGTATTTT. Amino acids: CASSHRDDSPQPDTQYF.